This paragraph covers one T cell receptor beta chain sequence. Its antigen is not known. These data come from a study of cytomegalovirus exposure and HLA in healthy donors. Notes on the study in general: An analysis that came later showed most CMV-associated TCR beta chains appearing HLA-restricted. The listing of 150 to 200 TCR beta chains classed them as cytomegalovirus-associated. The authors later linked a missense DCLRE1C variant to TCR beta V- and J-gene trimming. In vitro testing confirmed a few CMV-associated chains as specific for CMV antigens.

This CDR3 has 14 residues. The V and J ends lost 6 bases and 3 bases, in that order; junction bases with no gene match: 6. Germline CDR1 is PRHDT and CDR2 is FYEKMQ (reference sequence). It was with 60 Vbeta and 13 Jbeta primers that the PCR ran. The assay was immunoSEQ multiplex PCR, and TCRdb's table has in-frame clones only and misses some. The sample consists of under 200,000 clones, around 80% of them appearing once. This TCR derives from a man aged 40-49 years in good health and CMV-seronegative. The J gene is TRBJ1-1, the V gene TRBV13, with 8 bases that match TRBD1. The sequencing sample was made of PBMCs. Here the CDR3 reads CASSRTGLDTEAFF. CDR3 bases: TGTGCCAGCAGTCGGACAGGGCTGGACACTGAAGCTTTCTTT.